Sequencing of this T cell receptor beta chain was carried out in a study of T cell changes during pregnancy in multiple sclerosis. TCRdb's copy holds only in-frame clones and misses some; the assay was immunoSEQ multiplex PCR. The sample carries some 60,000 clones, roughly 93% recorded once. V lost 6 bases, J lost 2 bases, and 6 bases stayed unmatched. The CDR3 totals 14 residues. Germline V gives CDR1 MDHEN, CDR2 SYDVKM. The sample consisted of peripheral blood, taken after pregnancy. The rearrangement joins TRBV28 to TRBJ1-2; 7 bases align to TRBD1. This receptor was obtained from a female donor with multiple sclerosis, enrolled in a pregnancy study. CDR3 amino acids: CASRPTGANYGYTF. The CDR3 bases are TGTGCCAGCAGGCCTACAGGGGCAAACTATGGCTACACCTTC.